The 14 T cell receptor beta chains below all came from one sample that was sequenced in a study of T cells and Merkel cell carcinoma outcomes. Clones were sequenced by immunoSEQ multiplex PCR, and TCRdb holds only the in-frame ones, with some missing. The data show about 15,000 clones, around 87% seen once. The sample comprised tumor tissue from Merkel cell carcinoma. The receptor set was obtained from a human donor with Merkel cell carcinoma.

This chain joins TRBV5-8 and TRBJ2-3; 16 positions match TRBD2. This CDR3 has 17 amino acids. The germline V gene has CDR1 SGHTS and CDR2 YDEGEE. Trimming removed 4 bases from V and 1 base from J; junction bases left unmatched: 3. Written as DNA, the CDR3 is TGTGCCAGCAGCCAAGGGACTAGCGGGGGGGGCACAGATACGCAGTATTTT. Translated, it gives CASSQGTSGGGTDTQYF.

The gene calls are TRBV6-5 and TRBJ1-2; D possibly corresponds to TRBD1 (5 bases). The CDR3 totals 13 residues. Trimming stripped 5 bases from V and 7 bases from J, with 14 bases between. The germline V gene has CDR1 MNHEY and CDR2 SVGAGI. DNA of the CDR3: TGTGCCAGCAGTCTCTGGGAGGGGTTTGGCTACACCTTC. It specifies CASSLWEGFGYTF.

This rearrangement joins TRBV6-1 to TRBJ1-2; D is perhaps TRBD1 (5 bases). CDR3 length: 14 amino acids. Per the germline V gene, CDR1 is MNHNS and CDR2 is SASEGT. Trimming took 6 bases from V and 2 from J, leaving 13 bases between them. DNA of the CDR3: TGTGCCAGCAGGGGGCGGGAGGAAAACTATGGCTACACCTTC. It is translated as CASRGREENYGYTF.

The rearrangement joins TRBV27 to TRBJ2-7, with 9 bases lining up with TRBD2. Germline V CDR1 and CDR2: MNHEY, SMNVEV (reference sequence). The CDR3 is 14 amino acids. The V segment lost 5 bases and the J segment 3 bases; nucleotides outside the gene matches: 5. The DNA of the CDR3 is TGTGCCAGCAGTCCCTCGACTAGCGGCTACGAGCAGTACTTC. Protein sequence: CASSPSTSGYEQYF.

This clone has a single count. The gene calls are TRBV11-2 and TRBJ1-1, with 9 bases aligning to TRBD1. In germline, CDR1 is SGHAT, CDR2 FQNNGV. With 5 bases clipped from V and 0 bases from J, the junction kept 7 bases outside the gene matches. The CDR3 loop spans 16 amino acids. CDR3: CASSPVGQGLNTEAFF. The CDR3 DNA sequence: TGTGCCAGCAGCCCTGTGGGACAGGGTCTGAACACTGAAGCTTTCTTT.

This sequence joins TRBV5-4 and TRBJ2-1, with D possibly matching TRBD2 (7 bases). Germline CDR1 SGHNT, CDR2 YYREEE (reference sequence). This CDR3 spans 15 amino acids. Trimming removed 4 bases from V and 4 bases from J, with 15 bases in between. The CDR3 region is CASSIQGGAYNEQFF. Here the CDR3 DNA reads TGTGCCAGCAGCATACAAGGGGGGGCATACAATGAGCAGTTCTTC.

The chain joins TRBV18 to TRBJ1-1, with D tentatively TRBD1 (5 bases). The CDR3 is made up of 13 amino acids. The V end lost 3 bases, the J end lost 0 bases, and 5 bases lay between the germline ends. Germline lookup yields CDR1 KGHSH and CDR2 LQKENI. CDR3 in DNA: TGTGCCAGCTCACCGGACATGAACACTGAAGCTTTCTTT. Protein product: CASSPDMNTEAFF.

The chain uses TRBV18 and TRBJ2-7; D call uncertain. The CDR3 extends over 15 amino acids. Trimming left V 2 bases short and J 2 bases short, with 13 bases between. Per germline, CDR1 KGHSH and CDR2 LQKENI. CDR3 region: CASSPRASDTYEQYF. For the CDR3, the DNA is TGTGCCAGCTCACCAAGGGCCTCAGACACCTACGAGCAGTACTTC.

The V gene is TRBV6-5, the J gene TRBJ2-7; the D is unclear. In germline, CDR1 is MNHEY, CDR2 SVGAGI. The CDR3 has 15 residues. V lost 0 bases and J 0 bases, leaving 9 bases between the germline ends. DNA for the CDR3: TGTGCCAGCAGTTACTCGGCTGGCAGCTCCTACGAGCAGTACTTC. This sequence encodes CASSYSAGSSYEQYF.

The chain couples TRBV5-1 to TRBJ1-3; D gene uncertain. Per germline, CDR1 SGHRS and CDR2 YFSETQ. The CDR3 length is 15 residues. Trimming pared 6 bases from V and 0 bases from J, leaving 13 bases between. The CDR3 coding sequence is TGCGCCAGCACTGAATTCGACTCCTCTGGAAACACCATATATTTT. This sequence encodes CASTEFDSSGNTIYF.

CDR3 loop: CASSSSPGQGDEKLFF. The CDR3 bases are TGTGCCAGCAGCTCCTCTCCCGGACAGGGGGATGAAAAACTGTTTTTT. V and J are TRBV9 and TRBJ1-4, with TRBD1 identical over 10 bases. V shed 4 bases and J 6 bases; nucleotides not matched to a gene: 9. Germline V gives CDR1 SGDLS, CDR2 YYNGEE. The CDR3 runs 16 residues.

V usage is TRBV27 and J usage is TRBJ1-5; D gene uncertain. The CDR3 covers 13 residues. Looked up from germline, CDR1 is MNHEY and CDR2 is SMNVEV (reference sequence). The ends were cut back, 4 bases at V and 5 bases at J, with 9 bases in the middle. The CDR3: CASSSQRDQPQHF. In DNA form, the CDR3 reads TGTGCCAGCAGTTCCCAAAGGGATCAGCCCCAGCATTTT.

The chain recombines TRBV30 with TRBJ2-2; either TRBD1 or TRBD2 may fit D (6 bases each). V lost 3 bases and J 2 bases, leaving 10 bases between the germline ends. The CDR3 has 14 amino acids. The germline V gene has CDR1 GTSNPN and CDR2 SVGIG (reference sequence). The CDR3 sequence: CAWRTGANTGELFF. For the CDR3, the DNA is TGTGCCTGGAGGACGGGGGCCAACACCGGGGAGCTGTTTTTT.

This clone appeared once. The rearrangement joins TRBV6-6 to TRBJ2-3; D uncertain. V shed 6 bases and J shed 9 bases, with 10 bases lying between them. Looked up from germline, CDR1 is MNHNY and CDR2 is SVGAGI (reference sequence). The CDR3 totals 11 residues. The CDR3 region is CASRLKGTQYF. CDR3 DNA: TGTGCCAGCAGATTGAAGGGAACGCAGTATTTT.